This T cell receptor (beta chain) was observed in a study of T cells in Graves' hyperthyroidism and ophthalmopathy. Study observations and caveats: Classification by a 13 V-J model distinguished ophthalmopathy from stable hyperthyroidism.

On this clonotype itself: No antigen is known for it.

Researchers barred patients who had uncontrolled infection, other autoimmune disease, pregnancy or lactation. V dropped 8 bases and J dropped 6 bases, with 11 bases sitting between them. CDR1 and CDR2 from the germline V gene are MDHEN and SYDVKM. The CDR3 is 13 residues long. Amplification yielded TCR beta CDR3 regions, with RNA transcripts as the source. Primed by the HTBI set, a first-round RT-PCR was run on the TCR CDR3. One entry per CDR3 protein results from TCRdb running MiXCR on the multiplex PCR reads. The repertoire holds more than 300,000 distinct CDR3 sequences, with roughly 15% as singletons.

Input material: blood. This clonotype was obtained from a woman in her thirties with Graves' ophthalmopathy. The V and J genes are TRBV28 and TRBJ1-6; D is ambiguous. The CDR3 here is CASLSRANSPLHF. CDR3 DNA sequence: TGTGCCAGCCTGAGCCGGGCTAATTCACCCCTCCACTTT.